Reported below is one T cell receptor (beta chain). The sample belongs to a study of CD8 T cells in Susac syndrome. Random hexamers served to reverse transcribe roughly 0.5 to 1 ug RNA. The method of amplification for TCR beta CDR3 was immunoSEQ multiplex PCR, covering 54 Vbeta and 13 Jbeta. MiXCR, run by TCRdb on the immunoSEQ multiplex PCR reads, gives a single entry per CDR3 protein. Of 160,000 or so distinct CDR3 sequences listed, roughly nine tenths were seen once; the top ten hold roughly 0.08%. CD8+ and CD4+ T cells circulating in blood were sequenced for TCR beta. Healthy donors served as the controls. They were matched for age and sex. The CD8+ and CD4+ T cells were isolated magnetically using a negative isolation approach, whereas the TEMRA cells were enriched by FACS. The CDR3 contains 15 residues. The ends lost 5 bases at V and 11 bases at J; junction bases unmatched: 15. Germline assignment: CDR1 MNHEY and CDR2 SMNVEV (reference sequence).

The chain joins TRBV27 to TRBJ2-4; 7 bases align to TRBD2. Material: CD4+ T cells from PBMCs. The source is a human donor in good health. For the CDR3, the DNA is TGTGCCAGCAGTCCAGTGGGCGGGAGAGGGGACGTTCAGTACTTC. It yields the protein CASSPVGGRGDVQYF.